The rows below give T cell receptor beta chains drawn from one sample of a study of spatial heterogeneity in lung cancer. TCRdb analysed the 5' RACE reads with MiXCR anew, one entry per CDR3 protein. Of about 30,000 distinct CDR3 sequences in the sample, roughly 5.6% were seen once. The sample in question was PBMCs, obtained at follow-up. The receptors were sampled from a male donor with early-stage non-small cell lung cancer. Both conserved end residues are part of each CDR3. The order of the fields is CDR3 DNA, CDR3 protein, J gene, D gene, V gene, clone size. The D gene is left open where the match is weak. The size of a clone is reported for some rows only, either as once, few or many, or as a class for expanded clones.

CDR3 DNA: TGCAGTGCTATATATCCCCCCCAATCAACGACCAAAATAGAGCAGTTCTTC
CDR3 protein: CSAIYPPQSTTKIEQFF
J gene: TRBJ2-1
D gene: .
V gene: TRBV20-1
clone size: medium-sized

CDR3 DNA: TGTGCCAGCATCGCGGGAGGCCCTCAAGAGACCCAGTACTTC
CDR3 protein: CASIAGGPQETQYF
J gene: TRBJ2-5
D gene: TRBD2
V gene: TRBV6-6
clone size: few

CDR3 DNA: TGTGCCAGCAGCTTGCACCGACTAGCTTCAGATACGCAGTATTTT
CDR3 protein: CASSLHRLASDTQYF
J gene: TRBJ2-3
D gene: TRBD2
V gene: TRBV5-5
clone size: .

CDR3 DNA: TGTGCCAGCAGTTCCCGGAGACTAGCGGGCTACAATGAGCAGTTCTTC
CDR3 protein: CASSSRRLAGYNEQFF
J gene: TRBJ2-1
D gene: TRBD2
V gene: TRBV12-3/TRBV12-4
clone size: many

CDR3 DNA: TGTGCCAGCAGCCCCGGGACTCAGAACACCGGGGAGCTGTTTTTT
CDR3 protein: CASSPGTQNTGELFF
J gene: TRBJ2-2
D gene: .
V gene: TRBV11-3
clone size: many

CDR3 DNA: TGTGCCAGTAGTCGGACTAGCGGGGAAAACACCGGGGAGCTGTTTTTT
CDR3 protein: CASSRTSGENTGELFF
J gene: TRBJ2-2
D gene: TRBD2
V gene: TRBV19
clone size: many

CDR3 DNA: TGTGCCAGCAGCCAAGGGACAGGAAAGTATAGCAATCAGCCCCAGCATTTT
CDR3 protein: CASSQGTGKYSNQPQHF
J gene: TRBJ1-5
D gene: TRBD1
V gene: TRBV16
clone size: many

CDR3 DNA: TGTGCCAGCACCAGCCAAGAGACCCAGTACTTC
CDR3 protein: CASTSQETQYF
J gene: TRBJ2-5
D gene: .
V gene: TRBV5-4
clone size: many

CDR3 DNA: TGTGCCAGCAGCCCGCGGTCCATAGACAATGAGCAGTTCTTC
CDR3 protein: CASSPRSIDNEQFF
J gene: TRBJ2-1
D gene: .
V gene: TRBV9
clone size: many

CDR3 DNA: TGTGCCAGCAGCTTTAATCGACTGACCGATGAGCAGTTCTTC
CDR3 protein: CASSFNRLTDEQFF
J gene: TRBJ2-1
D gene: .
V gene: TRBV7-8
clone size: many

CDR3 DNA: TGTGCCAGCTCACCAATAACTGTCCCCTACGAGCAGTACTTC
CDR3 protein: CASSPITVPYEQYF
J gene: TRBJ2-7
D gene: .
V gene: TRBV18
clone size: once

CDR3 DNA: TGTGCCAGCAGCCACCGCTCACCCGGGACAGGGGTAGGGGACACTGAAGCTTTCTTT
CDR3 protein: CASSHRSPGTGVGDTEAFF
J gene: TRBJ1-1
D gene: TRBD1
V gene: TRBV27
clone size: few

CDR3 DNA: TGTGCCACCGTCGAGGCGAACACCGGGGAGCTGTTTTTT
CDR3 protein: CATVEANTGELFF
J gene: TRBJ2-2
D gene: .
V gene: TRBV24-1
clone size: many

CDR3 DNA: TGTGCCAGCAGCAAGGAGACTAGCGCCCCGAACACCGGGGAGCTGTTTTTT
CDR3 protein: CASSKETSAPNTGELFF
J gene: TRBJ2-2
D gene: TRBD2
V gene: TRBV5-4
clone size: many

CDR3 DNA: TGTGCCAGCAGCTCAAGCAAGGGGAGAGACACTGAAGCTTTCTTT
CDR3 protein: CASSSSKGRDTEAFF
J gene: TRBJ1-1
D gene: .
V gene: TRBV9
clone size: .

CDR3 DNA: TGTGCCAGCACCCAGACAGGGCATTCACCCCTCCACTTT
CDR3 protein: CASTQTGHSPLHF
J gene: TRBJ1-6
D gene: TRBD1
V gene: TRBV6-5
clone size: many

CDR3 DNA: TGCAGTGCTAGGCCGCCGTCTACAGGCACAGATACGCAGTATTTT
CDR3 protein: CSARPPSTGTDTQYF
J gene: TRBJ2-3
D gene: .
V gene: TRBV20-1
clone size: many

CDR3 DNA: TGTGCCAGCGGATATCCTCCCCAGTACCAGGGTTCTCGAGGACATTCTTCGGTGGCCAACGTCCTGACTTTC
CDR3 protein: CASGYPPQYQGSRGHSSVANVLTF
J gene: TRBJ2-6
D gene: .
V gene: TRBV6-2/TRBV6-3
clone size: .

CDR3 DNA: TGTGCCAGCAGCCCGACCGGGACAGGAATTCAGTACTTC
CDR3 protein: CASSPTGTGIQYF
J gene: TRBJ2-4
D gene: TRBD1
V gene: TRBV3-1
clone size: few

CDR3 DNA: TGTGCCAGCAGCTCTCAGGGGTATAATTCACCCCTCCACTTT
CDR3 protein: CASSSQGYNSPLHF
J gene: TRBJ1-6
D gene: .
V gene: TRBV7-3
clone size: .

CDR3 DNA: TGCAGTGCTACGACTAGCCCCGACCCCACAGATACGCAGTATTTT
CDR3 protein: CSATTSPDPTDTQYF
J gene: TRBJ2-3
D gene: TRBD2
V gene: TRBV20-1
clone size: .

CDR3 DNA: TGCAGTGCTAGAGATCGAAAGCTGAGCACAGATACGCAGTATTTT
CDR3 protein: CSARDRKLSTDTQYF
J gene: TRBJ2-3
D gene: .
V gene: TRBV20-1
clone size: many

CDR3 DNA: TGCGCCAGCAGCCAAGTCCGGTTTGGGAGAGAGACCCAGTACTTC
CDR3 protein: CASSQVRFGRETQYF
J gene: TRBJ2-5
D gene: .
V gene: TRBV4-3
clone size: few

CDR3 DNA: TGTGCCAGTAGTATGGAGCGGGAAGTGGGAGATACGCAGTATTTT
CDR3 protein: CASSMEREVGDTQYF
J gene: TRBJ2-3
D gene: TRBD2
V gene: TRBV19
clone size: .

CDR3 DNA: TGTGCCATCAGTGAGTCTACAGGGGGTAATGAGCAGTTCTTC
CDR3 protein: CAISESTGGNEQFF
J gene: TRBJ2-1
D gene: TRBD1
V gene: TRBV10-3
clone size: many

CDR3 DNA: TGTGCCAGCAGCGGCCGGGACAGGGGGCGAGCTGAAGCTTTCTTT
CDR3 protein: CASSGRDRGRAEAFF
J gene: TRBJ1-1
D gene: TRBD1
V gene: TRBV7-9
clone size: few

CDR3 DNA: TGTGCCACCAGCAGGGACCGGGACTGGGCCGAAAAACTGTTTTTT
CDR3 protein: CATSRDRDWAEKLFF
J gene: TRBJ1-4
D gene: .
V gene: TRBV15
clone size: .

CDR3 DNA: TGTGCCAGCAGTCCTGTCTACAATGAGCAGTTCTTC
CDR3 protein: CASSPVYNEQFF
J gene: TRBJ2-1
D gene: .
V gene: TRBV27
clone size: .

CDR3 DNA: TGCGCCAGCAGCACCCGACAGGGAGGCACTAATGAAAAACTGTTTTTT
CDR3 protein: CASSTRQGGTNEKLFF
J gene: TRBJ1-4
D gene: TRBD1
V gene: TRBV4-1
clone size: many

CDR3 DNA: TGCGCCAGCAGCCAATTCGCGGGGGGCACCTACAATGAGCAGTTCTTC
CDR3 protein: CASSQFAGGTYNEQFF
J gene: TRBJ2-1
D gene: TRBD2
V gene: TRBV5-1
clone size: .

CDR3 DNA: TGCAGTGCTAGCTCCGGGACAGGGATAATCATTTACAATGAGCAGTTCTTC
CDR3 protein: CSASSGTGIIIYNEQFF
J gene: TRBJ2-1
D gene: TRBD1
V gene: TRBV20-1
clone size: .

CDR3 DNA: TGTGCCAGCAGAGTGACAGGCCCGTCCTCCTACGAGCAGTACTTC
CDR3 protein: CASRVTGPSSYEQYF
J gene: TRBJ2-7
D gene: .
V gene: TRBV27
clone size: many

CDR3 DNA: TGCGCCAGCAGCTTGGCCACTCCGTACGAGCAGTACTTC
CDR3 protein: CASSLATPYEQYF
J gene: TRBJ2-7
D gene: .
V gene: TRBV5-1
clone size: .

CDR3 DNA: TGTGCCAGCAGTTACTCCGGGGTTGAGACCCAGTACTTC
CDR3 protein: CASSYSGVETQYF
J gene: TRBJ2-5
D gene: .
V gene: TRBV6-6
clone size: few

CDR3 DNA: TGTGCCAGCAGCTTAGGTGGGACTGATACCTACGAGCAGTACTTC
CDR3 protein: CASSLGGTDTYEQYF
J gene: TRBJ2-7
D gene: .
V gene: TRBV7-3
clone size: few

CDR3 DNA: TGTGCCAGCAGCTTGTTTGCCAACGGAGGGATAACTGAAGCTTTCTTT
CDR3 protein: CASSLFANGGITEAFF
J gene: TRBJ1-1
D gene: .
V gene: TRBV5-6
clone size: many

CDR3 DNA: TGTGCCAGCAAACAGGGTCTCGAGAGGGAGACCCAGTACTTC
CDR3 protein: CASKQGLERETQYF
J gene: TRBJ2-5
D gene: .
V gene: TRBV12-3/TRBV12-4
clone size: few

CDR3 DNA: TGTGCCAGCAGCTTAGCGTATGGGGCCTCTGGAAACACCATATATTTT
CDR3 protein: CASSLAYGASGNTIYF
J gene: TRBJ1-3
D gene: .
V gene: TRBV7-2
clone size: many

CDR3 DNA: TGTGCCAGCAGCTTAGGACAACCCCTCGCCAATGAGCAGTTCTTC
CDR3 protein: CASSLGQPLANEQFF
J gene: TRBJ2-1
D gene: .
V gene: TRBV11-3
clone size: .

CDR3 DNA: TGCGTCCCGGGACAGGGGTTTAACACTGAAGCTTTCTTT
CDR3 protein: CVPGQGFNTEAFF
J gene: TRBJ1-1
D gene: TRBD1
V gene: TRBV20-1
clone size: .